This TCR beta chain stems from a study of cytomegalovirus exposure and HLA in healthy donors. CDR3 length: 15 amino acids. Germline lookup yields CDR1 SNHLY and CDR2 FYNNEI. Germline trimming cut 6 bases from V and 9 bases from J; bases unmatched to any gene: 9. TCRdb keeps only in-frame clones here, not all; method: immunoSEQ multiplex PCR. The sample has about 150,000 clones; 94% are singletons. The specimen was PBMCs. The receptor's source is a young man in good health and CMV-seropositive. The gene calls are TRBV2 and TRBJ2-1; 12 nucleotides align to TRBD2. For the CDR3, the DNA is TGTGCCAGCAGACCTACTAGCGGGAGGATGATTGAGCAGTTCTTC. Protein sequence: CASRPTSGRMIEQFF.